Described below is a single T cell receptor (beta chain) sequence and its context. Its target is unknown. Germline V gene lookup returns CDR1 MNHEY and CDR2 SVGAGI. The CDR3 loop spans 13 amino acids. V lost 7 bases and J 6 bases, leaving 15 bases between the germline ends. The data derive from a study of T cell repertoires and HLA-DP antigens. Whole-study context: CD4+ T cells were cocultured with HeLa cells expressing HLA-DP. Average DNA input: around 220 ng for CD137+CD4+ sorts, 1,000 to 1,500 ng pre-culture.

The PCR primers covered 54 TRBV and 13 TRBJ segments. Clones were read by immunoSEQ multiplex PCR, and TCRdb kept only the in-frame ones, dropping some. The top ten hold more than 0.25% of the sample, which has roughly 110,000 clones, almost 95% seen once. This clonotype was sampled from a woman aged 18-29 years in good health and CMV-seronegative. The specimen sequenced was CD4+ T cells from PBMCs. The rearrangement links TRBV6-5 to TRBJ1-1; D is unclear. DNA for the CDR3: TGTGCCAGCACCACCACGGACGAGGCTGAAGCTTTCTTT. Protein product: CASTTTDEAEAFF.